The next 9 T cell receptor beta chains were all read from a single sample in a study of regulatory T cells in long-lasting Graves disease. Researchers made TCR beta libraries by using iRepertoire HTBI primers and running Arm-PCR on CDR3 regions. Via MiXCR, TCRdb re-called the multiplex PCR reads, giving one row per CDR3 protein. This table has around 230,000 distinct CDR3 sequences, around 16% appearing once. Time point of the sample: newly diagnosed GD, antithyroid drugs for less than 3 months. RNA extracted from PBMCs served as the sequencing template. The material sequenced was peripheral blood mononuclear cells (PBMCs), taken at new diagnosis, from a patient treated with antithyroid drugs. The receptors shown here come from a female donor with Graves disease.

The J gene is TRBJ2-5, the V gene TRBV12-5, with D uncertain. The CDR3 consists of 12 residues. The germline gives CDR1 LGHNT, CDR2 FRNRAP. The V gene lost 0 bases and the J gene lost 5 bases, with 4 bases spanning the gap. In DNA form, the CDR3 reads TGTGCTAGTGGTTTGGTACTGGAGACCCAGTACTTC. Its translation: CASGLVLETQYF.

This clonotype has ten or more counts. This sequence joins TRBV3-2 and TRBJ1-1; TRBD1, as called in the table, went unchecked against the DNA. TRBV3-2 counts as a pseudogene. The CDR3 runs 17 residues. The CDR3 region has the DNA TGTGCCAGCAGGGAAGTACGGCCGGACAGGGACAACACTGAAGCTTTCTTT. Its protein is CASREVRPDRDNTEAFF.

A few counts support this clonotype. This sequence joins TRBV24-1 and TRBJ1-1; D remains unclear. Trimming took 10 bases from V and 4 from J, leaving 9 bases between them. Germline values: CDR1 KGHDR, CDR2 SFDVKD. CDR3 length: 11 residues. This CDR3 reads CATSMGTEAFF. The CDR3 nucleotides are TGTGCCACGAGCATGGGCACTGAAGCTTTCTTT.

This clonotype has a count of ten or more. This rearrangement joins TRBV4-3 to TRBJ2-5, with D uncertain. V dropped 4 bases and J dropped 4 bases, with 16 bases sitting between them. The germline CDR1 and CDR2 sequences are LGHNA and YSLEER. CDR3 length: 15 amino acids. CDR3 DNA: TGCGCCAGCAGCCCGTCGCGTGGTAGAGGAGAGACCCAGTACTTC. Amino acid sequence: CASSPSRGRGETQYF.

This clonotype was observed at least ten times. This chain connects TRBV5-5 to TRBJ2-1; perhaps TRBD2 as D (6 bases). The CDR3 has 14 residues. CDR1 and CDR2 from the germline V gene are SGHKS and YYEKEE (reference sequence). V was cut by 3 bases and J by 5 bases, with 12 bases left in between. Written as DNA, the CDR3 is TGTGCCAGCAGCTATCGGACGGGGGACAATGAGCAGTTCTTC. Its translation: CASSYRTGDNEQFF.

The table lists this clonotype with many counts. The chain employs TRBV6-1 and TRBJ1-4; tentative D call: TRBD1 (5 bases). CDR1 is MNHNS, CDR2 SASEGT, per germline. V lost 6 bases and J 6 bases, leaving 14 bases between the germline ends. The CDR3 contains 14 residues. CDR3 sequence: CASSREGTYEKLFF. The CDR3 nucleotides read TGTGCCAGCAGCCGGGAGGGGACCTATGAAAAACTGTTTTTT.

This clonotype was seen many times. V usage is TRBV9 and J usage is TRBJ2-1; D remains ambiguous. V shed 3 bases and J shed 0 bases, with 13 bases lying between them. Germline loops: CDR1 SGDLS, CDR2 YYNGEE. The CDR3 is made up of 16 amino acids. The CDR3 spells CASSAAPGGSYNEQFF. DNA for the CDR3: TGTGCCAGCAGCGCTGCCCCGGGCGGCTCCTACAATGAGCAGTTCTTC.

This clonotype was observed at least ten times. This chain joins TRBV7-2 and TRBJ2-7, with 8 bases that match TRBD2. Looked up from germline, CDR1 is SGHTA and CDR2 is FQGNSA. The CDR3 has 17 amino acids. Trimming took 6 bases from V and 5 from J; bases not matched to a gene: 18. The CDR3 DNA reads TGTGCCAGCAGTCAACCTCCCCCGGGAGGGCCTTTCGACGAGCAGTACTTC. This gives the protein CASSQPPPGGPFDEQYF.

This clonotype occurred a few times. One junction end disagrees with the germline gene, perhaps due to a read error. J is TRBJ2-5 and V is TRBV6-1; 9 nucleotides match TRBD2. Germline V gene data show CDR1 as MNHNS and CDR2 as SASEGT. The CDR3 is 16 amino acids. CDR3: CASSGGASGIQEAQYF. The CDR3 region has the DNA TGTGCCAGCAGTGGGGGGGCTAGCGGGATTCAAGAGGCCCAGTACTTC.